The present entry profiles one TCR beta chain with its context. These data come from a study of blood T cell repertoires in COVID-19. As for the study in general: Donors in the United States, Italy and Spain gave samples during acute or convalescent COVID-19.

The length of the CDR3 is 16 residues. Germline assignment: CDR1 KGHSH and CDR2 LQKENI. Trimming took 4 bases from V and 2 from J; bases not matched to a gene: 5. Original data processing: Estimates of nucleated cell counts were drawn from the amplification of reference gene primers. Profiling relied on immunoSEQ multiplex PCR, and the TCRdb table lists in-frame clones only, not all of them. The V and J calls and clone size come from that table; D and trimming were worked out from the DNA. The data contain hundreds of thousands of clones, roughly 89% of them seen just once; the ten biggest clones take up under 7%. The participants were between roughly 18 and 89 years old and came from under 25 US areas. Allocation to cohorts depended on clinical history reported by the participants.

This sequence was found in a woman aged 35 to 49 who had recovered from COVID-19. The chain combines TRBV18 with TRBJ1-5; 10 bases are shared with TRBD1. Sequencing used PBMCs or T cells enriched from blood (not recorded which). CDR3 in amino acids: CASSHEDRGGNQPQHF. The CDR3 DNA is TGTGCCAGCTCACACGAGGACAGGGGGGGCAATCAGCCCCAGCATTTT.